Below, 4 T cell receptor beta chains from the same sample are listed, as sequenced in a study of blood T cell repertoires in COVID-19. Measured with immunoSEQ multiplex PCR; TCRdb has only the in-frame clones, and not every one. The table lists about 130,000 clones, approximately 84% of them singletons. What was sequenced was peripheral blood. The source is a woman aged 60 to 75 with acute or convalescent COVID-19.

The chain carries TRBV7-8 and TRBJ1-5; D call uncertain. Trimming pared 4 bases from V and 0 bases from J, leaving 13 bases between. This CDR3 contains 16 residues. Germline values: CDR1 SGHVS, CDR2 FQNEAQ. The CDR3 sequence: CASSSRSGHSNQPQHF. The CDR3 DNA follows: TGTGCCAGCAGCTCCAGATCTGGGCATAGCAATCAGCCCCAGCATTTT.

V and J are TRBV28 and TRBJ2-2; 10 nucleotides agree with TRBD1. The germline V gene has CDR1 MDHEN and CDR2 SYDVKM. This CDR3 is 15 amino acids long. Unmatched junction bases numbered 9, after V lost 7 bases and J lost 7 bases. The CDR3 is CASTTTGGVGGELFF. The CDR3 DNA is TGTGCCAGCACCACGACAGGGGGCGTAGGCGGGGAGCTGTTTTTT.

This sequence joins TRBV19 and TRBJ1-5, with D perhaps matching TRBD1 (5 bases). The germline V gene encodes CDR1 LNHDA and CDR2 SQIVND (reference sequence). V dropped 3 bases and J dropped 2 bases, with 8 bases sitting between them. The CDR3 runs to 14 residues. CDR3 DNA sequence: TGTGCCAGTAGTATTCCGGGGGGCAATCAGCCCCAGCATTTT. Its translation: CASSIPGGNQPQHF.

The V call is TRBV19, the J call TRBJ1-5; D is uncertain. Deletions cut 3 bases from V and 7 bases from J, with 13 bases between. The CDR3 length is 14 residues. CDR1 and CDR2 from the germline V gene are LNHDA and SQIVND (reference sequence). For the CDR3, the DNA is TGTGCCAGTAGTATGTTTCGGGTTGGACAGCCCCAGCATTTT. Amino acids: CASSMFRVGQPQHF.